This T cell receptor beta chain was captured in a study of T cell responses to AZD1222 COVID-19 vaccine. Data came from immunoSEQ multiplex PCR; TCRdb stores just in-frame clones and leaves some out. The sample has 70,000 to 75,000 clones, approximately 90% seen once; the top ten hold 1.3%. Pooling was applied to second doses at about 4 or about 12 weeks. Study-level points and caveats: The donors showed a predominance of white British ancestry and of females, with possible underestimation of clonal diversity.

A word on this clone: The antigen remains undetermined.

The sequence was obtained from an adult who received the AZD1222 COVID-19 vaccine. The sequenced sample was peripheral blood, obtained 28 days after the second AZD1222 dose.

The CDR3 region has the DNA TGTGCCAGCAGTGAAGATAGAGCAGGTCGCACCGGGGAGCTGTTTTTT. Protein product: CASSEDRAGRTGELFF. This chain connects TRBV2 to TRBJ2-2; D gene uncertain. The length of the CDR3 is 16 residues. CDR1 and CDR2 (germline): SNHLY, FYNNEI. Trimming took 1 base from V and 4 from J, leaving 13 bases between them.